The 5 T cell receptor beta chains reported below all come from one sample, sequenced in a study of regulatory T cells in long-lasting Graves disease. With iRepertoire HTBI primers and Arm-PCR of CDR3 regions, TCR beta libraries were built. TCRdb redid the calling of the multiplex PCR reads with MiXCR, one entry per CDR3 protein. This table holds roughly 450,000 distinct CDR3 sequences, about 20% found once. The time point is: persistent/refractory GD, antithyroid drugs over 5 years with positive TRAb. From PBMCs, RNA was extracted and then used to make the TCR library. Material: peripheral blood mononuclear cells (PBMCs), obtained when the disease was refractory, from a patient treated with antithyroid drugs. All receptors come from a female donor with Graves disease.

The V call is TRBV6-1, the J call TRBJ1-1, with TRBD1 matching 7 bases. Trimming cost V 6 bases and J 0 bases; bases outside gene matches: 7. The germline V gene encodes CDR1 MNHNS and CDR2 SASEGT. This CDR3 has 15 amino acids. The CDR3 DNA reads as TGTGCCAGCAGCCGGACAGGAGACATGAACACTGAAGCTTTCTTT. Its protein product is CASSRTGDMNTEAFF.

Points on this clonotype: A read error may produce the germline difference seen at one junction end. The chain employs TRBV11-2 and TRBJ2-5; 7 positions match TRBD1. This CDR3 is 16 amino acids long. Germline CDR1 and CDR2: SGHAT and FQNNGV. The CDR3 loop is CASSHLFQTGQEAQYF. As DNA, the CDR3 is TGTGCCAGCAGCCACCTCTTCCAGACAGGGCAAGAGGCCCAGTACTTC.

This clonotype was seen repeatedly, ten times or more. This chain connects TRBV19 to TRBJ2-5; 10 positions match TRBD1. The CDR3 runs 15 residues. With V trimmed by 0 bases and J by 6 bases, 4 bases remained unmatched. CDR1 is LNHDA, CDR2 SQIVND, per germline (reference sequence). CDR3 sequence reads: CASSIETGGAKTQYF. CDR3 bases: TGTGCCAGTAGTATAGAGACAGGGGGCGCAAAGACCCAGTACTTC.

This clonotype was counted ten times or more. One end of the junction varies from germline; a read error may be responsible. The J gene is TRBJ2-7, the V gene TRBV5-1; maybe TRBD1 (6 bases). The CDR3 consists of 12 residues. The germline gives CDR1 SGHRS, CDR2 YFSETQ. For the CDR3, the DNA is TGTGCCAGCAGCTTGGGACATTACGAGCAGTACTTC. Residues: CASSLGHYEQYF.

This clonotype was observed many times. V usage is TRBV27 and J usage is TRBJ2-7; tentative D call: TRBD1 (6 bases). CDR3 length equals 14 residues. Trimming shortened V by 5 bases and J by 2 bases, and 13 bases separated the two germline ends. Germline CDR1 MNHEY, CDR2 SMNVEV (reference sequence). The CDR3: CASSREQGAYEQYF. DNA for the CDR3: TGTGCCAGCAGTAGGGAACAGGGCGCCTACGAGCAGTACTTC.